This TCR beta chain appears in the sequencing data of a study of cytomegalovirus exposure and HLA in healthy donors. Study results and caveats: When a later analysis compared HLA-associated TCR beta chains with equally common others, the HLA-associated chains turned out to be more clonally expanded and to have lower generation probabilities. A cluster of highly shared sequence variants was likely a sequencing artifact. The only immune exposure information that was available was CMV serostatus.

The V gene's germline CDR1 is MNHNS and CDR2 SASEGT. V shed 6 bases and J 3 bases; nucleotides not matched to a gene: 6. The CDR3 covers 15 residues. For this clone: Antigen: not known.

This PCR relied on a set of 60 Vbeta primers and 13 Jbeta primers. Authors' methods: Roughly 11 million of the roughly 80 million unique TCR beta chains counted in a later analysis were shared. Clones were read by immunoSEQ multiplex PCR, and TCRdb kept only the in-frame ones, dropping some. D and trimming come from the DNA, and the V and J calls and clone size come from that table. The sample includes over 100,000 clones, about three quarters seen only once; the top ten take roughly 4.9%. The TCR comes from a woman between 18 and 29 years old in good health and CMV-seropositive. The chain carries TRBV6-1 and TRBJ2-1; 9 bases line up with TRBD1. Sequenced: PBMCs. The CDR3 loop reads CASRPAGQGYNEQFF. DNA for the CDR3: TGTGCCAGCAGGCCAGCGGGACAGGGCTACAATGAGCAGTTCTTC.